These 16 T cell receptor beta chains share one sample of origin, sequenced in a study of CD8 T cells in Susac syndrome. RNA in amounts of roughly 0.45 to 1 ug was reverse transcribed with random hexamers. TCRdb reprocessed the immunoSEQ multiplex PCR reads with MiXCR, giving one entry per CDR3 protein. The sample lists 130,000 to 150,000 distinct CDR3 sequences; 95% were seen once. Sequenced input: CD4+ T cells from PBMCs. The receptors originated from a human donor with Susac syndrome.

This clonotype was observed a few times. This chain connects TRBV7-2 to TRBJ2-5; D gene uncertain. Trimming cost V 1 base and J 2 bases, with 5 bases left between them. This CDR3 has 13 residues. The germline CDR1 and CDR2 sequences are SGHTA and FQGNSA. This CDR3 is CASSLGLQETQYF. In DNA, the CDR3 is TGTGCCAGCAGCTTAGGTTTACAAGAGACCCAGTACTTC.

The rearrangement links TRBV5-1 to TRBJ2-5; D is unresolved. The CDR3 totals 13 residues. Trimming shortened V by 5 bases and J by 3 bases, and 11 bases separated the two germline ends. Per the germline V gene, CDR1 is SGHRS and CDR2 is YFSETQ. The CDR3 loop is CASSGRLEETQYF. CDR3 in DNA: TGCGCCAGCAGTGGACGTCTTGAAGAGACCCAGTACTTC.

J is TRBJ1-2 and V is TRBV10-3, with a possible D match to TRBD1 (6 bases). The CDR3 extends over 12 amino acids. With 6 bases removed from V and 4 bases from J, the gap between germline ends came to 9 bases. Germline CDR1 reads ENHRY; CDR2 reads SYGVKD. The CDR3 region has the DNA TGTGCCATCAGCGGGGGCGGCTATGGCTACACCTTC. It yields the protein CAISGGGYGYTF.

This clonotype occurred once. The chain carries TRBV19 and TRBJ2-3, with D unclear. Between the trimmed V and J ends, which lost 4 bases and 0 bases, there was a span of 8 bases. The CDR3 is made up of 14 amino acids. CDR1 LNHDA and CDR2 SQIVND come from the germline V gene (reference sequence). The CDR3 DNA reads TGTGCCAGTAGTAAAAGGGATAGCACAGATACGCAGTATTTT. Its protein is CASSKRDSTDTQYF.

The chain is built from TRBV19 and TRBJ1-6; TRBD1 matches 7 bases. This CDR3 region has 14 residues. Germline V lookup: CDR1 LNHDA, CDR2 SQIVND (reference sequence). V was pared by 3 bases and J by 11 bases, with 7 bases of the junction left unmatched. In nucleotides, the CDR3 is TGTGCCAGTAGTATTGACAGGGCAGAAGCACCCCTCCACTTT. This translates into CASSIDRAEAPLHF. The whole variable domain, filled in from reference TRBV19 and TRBJ1-6, reads DGGITQSPKYLFRKEGQNVTLSCEQNLNHDAMYWYRQDPGQGLRLIYYSQIVNDFQKGDIAEGYSVSREKKESFPLTVTSAQKNPTAFYLCASSIDRAEAPLHFGNGTRLTVT.

The CDR3 nucleotides are TGTGCCAGCAGCGCCCGGCGGGACCTTAGGGCAGATACGCAGTATTTT. This codes for CASSARRDLRADTQYF. The rearrangement joins TRBV9 to TRBJ2-3; the D gene is possibly TRBD2 (6 bases). The V and J ends lost 3 bases and 4 bases respectively, with 18 bases between them. The CDR3 extends over 16 amino acids. From germline, CDR1 is SGDLS and CDR2 YYNGEE.

The rearrangement uses TRBV20-1 and TRBJ2-3; 7 bases align to TRBD2. Germline CDR1 and CDR2: DFQATT and SNEGSKA (reference sequence). The CDR3 contains 15 residues. V shed 1 base, J shed 0 bases, and the junction held 4 bases outside the gene matches. CDR3 in amino acids: CSARAGGTSTDTQYF. CDR3 nucleotides: TGCAGTGCTAGAGCCGGGGGGACCAGCACAGATACGCAGTATTTT.

V and J are TRBV6-4 and TRBJ1-1, with 7 bases identical to TRBD1. CDR3 length equals 12 residues. The germline V gene has CDR1 MRHNA and CDR2 SNTAGT. With 2 bases clipped from V and 10 bases from J, the junction kept 4 bases outside the gene matches. CDR3: CASSDEQGRAFF. DNA of the CDR3: TGTGCCAGCAGTGACGAACAGGGGCGAGCTTTCTTT.

This clonotype has just one count. The chain carries TRBV28 and TRBJ2-7; TRBD1 agrees at 8 bases. This CDR3 contains 15 residues. In germline, CDR1 is MDHEN, CDR2 SYDVKM. Germline trimming cut 2 bases from V and 6 bases from J; bases unmatched to any gene: 9. The CDR3 protein is CASSLEGTGTSEQYF. CDR3 coding DNA: TGTGCCAGCAGTTTAGAGGGGACAGGTACATCCGAGCAGTACTTC.

The V call is TRBV29-1, the J call TRBJ2-5; D perhaps matches TRBD2 (6 bases). The germline V gene encodes CDR1 SQVTM and CDR2 ANQGSEA. V gave up 7 bases and J gave up 4 bases, with 16 bases separating them. The CDR3 runs to 13 residues. CDR3 region: CSALYGGTETQYF. For the CDR3, the DNA is TGCAGCGCCTTGTATGGGGGGACAGAGACCCAGTACTTC.

This clonotype was seen more than once but under ten times. The gene calls are TRBV7-3 and TRBJ2-2, with D possibly TRBD2 on 5 matching bases. CDR1 and CDR2 (germline): SGHTA, FQGTGA. This CDR3 spans 15 amino acids. Trimming took 2 bases from V and 0 from J, leaving 7 bases between them. CDR3: CASSLLAANTGELFF. The DNA for the CDR3 is TGTGCCAGCAGCTTACTAGCCGCGAACACCGGGGAGCTGTTTTTT.

This clonotype appeared a single time. The chain is built from TRBV20-1 and TRBJ2-4; D unresolved. The germline gives CDR1 DFQATT, CDR2 SNEGSKA (reference sequence). The V end lost 0 bases, the J end lost 6 bases, and 9 bases lay between the germline ends. The CDR3 spans 13 residues. DNA of the CDR3: TGCAGTGCTAGAGATGGCCGGGTAAACATTCAGTACTTC. Its translation is CSARDGRVNIQYF.

The chain uses TRBV4-1 and TRBJ2-1; 7 nucleotides line up with TRBD1. This CDR3 contains 15 residues. V was pared by 1 base and J by 10 bases, with 10 bases of the junction left unmatched. Germline V gene sequence: CDR1 MGHRA, CDR2 YSYEKL. The CDR3 sequence: CASSQGRTGFKEQFF. The CDR3 bases are TGCGCCAGCAGCCAAGGGAGGACAGGCTTTAAGGAGCAGTTCTTC.

This chain links TRBV4-1 with TRBJ2-1; TRBD2 agrees at 16 bases. Unmatched junction bases numbered 10, after V lost 2 bases and J lost 6 bases. This CDR3 contains 19 residues. Per the germline V gene, CDR1 is MGHRA and CDR2 is YSYEKL. The DNA for the CDR3 is TGCGCCAGCAGCCAATCTTCGGGGACTAGCGGGAGGGCCGTCAATGAGCAGTTCTTC. Protein product: CASSQSSGTSGRAVNEQFF.

V usage is TRBV5-1 and J usage is TRBJ2-6; no clear D gene. Looked up from germline, CDR1 is SGHRS and CDR2 is YFSETQ. The CDR3 length is 14 residues. V was cut by 4 bases and J by 2 bases, with 7 bases left in between. CDR3 protein: CASSLSTGANVLTF. The CDR3 nucleotides are TGCGCCAGCAGCCTCTCCACTGGGGCCAACGTCCTGACTTTC.

J is TRBJ1-4 and V is TRBV5-1, with 9 bases that match TRBD1. CDR3 size: 14 residues. CDR1 is SGHRS and CDR2 is YFSETQ in the germline V gene. Trimming took 4 bases from V and 8 from J; bases not matched to a gene: 6. CDR3 in amino acids: CASSVGTGNEKLFF. The CDR3 bases are TGCGCCAGCAGCGTCGGGACAGGGAACGAAAAACTGTTTTTT.